This T cell receptor beta chain appears in the sequencing data of a study of cytomegalovirus exposure and HLA in healthy donors. Turning to the study itself: The 100 to 150 validation repertoires matched the 666 first-cohort repertoires in platform, a later analysis reported.

Regarding this clone: Its antigen is currently unknown.

Study results and caveats: Despite most TCR sequences being rare, some public TCRs occurred in many donors. Both high specificity and high sensitivity reportedly marked the classifier's diagnosis of cytomegalovirus status. Researchers reported that a few CMV-associated chains were confirmed in vitro as CMV antigen-specific.

Germline CDR1 is SGDLS and CDR2 is YYNGEE. CDR3 length: 14 residues. Trimming cost V 5 bases and J 5 bases, with 16 bases left between them. Method: immunoSEQ multiplex PCR; TCRdb's copy keeps in-frame clones and lacks some. In the table there are 150,000 to 180,000 clones, 80% to 90% of which are singletons. The chain employs TRBV9 and TRBJ2-5, with D possibly matching TRBD2 (5 bases). The sample taken for sequencing was PBMCs. This receptor was obtained from a man between 18 and 29 years old in good health and CMV-seropositive. The CDR3 nucleotides read TGTGCCAGCAGTCCCCTCGCGGGTGGGGAGACCCAGTACTTC. It is translated as CASSPLAGGETQYF.